This T cell receptor beta chain came from a study of T cell changes during pregnancy in multiple sclerosis. Profiling relied on immunoSEQ multiplex PCR, and the TCRdb table lists in-frame clones only, not all of them. The table records about 89,000 clones, approximately 94% of them present only once. V lost 3 bases to trimming and J lost 3 bases; unmatched junction nucleotides: 3. The CDR3 consists of 15 residues. Germline V CDR1 and CDR2: ENHRY, SYGVKD. The sample was peripheral blood, taken in the third trimester of pregnancy. The chain couples TRBV10-3 to TRBJ2-7; 12 bases map to TRBD2. The TCR sequence derives from a female donor with multiple sclerosis, enrolled in a pregnancy study. The chain's CDR3 is CAISDLAGGIYEQYF. The CDR3 DNA follows: TGTGCCATCAGTGACCTAGCGGGAGGGATCTACGAGCAGTACTTC.